These 3 T cell receptor beta chains were all obtained from the same sample, sequenced in a study of tumor and adjacent non-tumor tissue in lung cancer. Three rounds of nested PCR, following a modified ARM-PCR protocol, produced the TCRbeta library. A single record per CDR3 protein comes from TCRdb applying MiXCR to the multiplex PCR reads. The sample has fewer than 55,000 distinct CDR3 sequences, more than 60% seen once; the top ten hold over 15%. No cell sorting was done before RNA was extracted from the tissue. More than 3 cm separated this lung sample from the edge of the tumor. Sample: distant non-tumor lung tissue. The receptor source for this set is a woman aged 40 to 49 with non-small cell lung cancer.

Many counts were recorded for this clonotype. V is TRBV5-4 and J is TRBJ2-5; 9 bases agree with TRBD1. Germline V gene lookup returns CDR1 SGHNT and CDR2 YYREEE (reference sequence). V shed 0 bases, J shed 4 bases, and the junction held 4 bases outside the gene matches. The CDR3 contains 15 residues. CDR3 protein: CASSLGGQGIETQYF. Written as DNA, the CDR3 is TGTGCCAGCAGCTTGGGGGGACAGGGTATAGAGACCCAGTACTTC.

As concerns this clonotype: A junction boundary mismatches the germline segment, possibly from a read error. This rearrangement joins TRBV7-8 to TRBJ2-6; D may be TRBD1 (6 bases). Germline V gene lookup returns CDR1 SGHVS and CDR2 FQNEAQ. The CDR3 extends over 14 amino acids. The CDR3 reads CASNNNDGDNVPTF. The CDR3 region has the DNA TGTGCCAGCAACAACAACGACGGGGACAACGTCCCGACTTTC.

This clonotype was observed a handful of times. The rearrangement joins TRBV5-1 to TRBJ2-5; D possibly matches TRBD1 or TRBD2 (5 bases each). Germline lookup yields CDR1 SGHRS and CDR2 YFSETQ. The CDR3 is made up of 14 amino acids. V was shortened by 3 bases and J by 5 bases, with 14 bases between the two germline ends. CDR3 DNA sequence: TGCGCCAGCAGCTCGGGGCTTGACCGGGAGACCCAGTACTTC. Translating it yields CASSSGLDRETQYF. The full variable domain, in which reference TRBV5-1 and TRBJ2-5 provide the parts outside the CDR3, is KAGVTQTPRYLIKTRGQQVTLSCSPISGHRSVSWYQQTPGQGLQFLFEYFSETQRNKGNFPGRFSGRQFSNSRSEMNVSTLELGDSALYLCASSSGLDRETQYFGPGTRLLVL.